This T cell receptor beta chain came from a study of Ad26.COV2.S vaccination and SARS-CoV-2 variants (dated by TCRdb to the early 2020s). At the level of the whole study: Vaccine-arm donors came from COV1001, a multicentre, randomized, double-blind, placebo-controlled phase I-IIa trial of Ad26.COV2.S in healthy adults. A total of some 30 samples were included in the TCR-sequenced set, comprising around 19 Ad26.COV2.S vaccine recipients, 5 placebo recipients and 8 SARS-CoV-2 convalescent individuals. Participants in the trial were split at random into five groups of five each, receiving low-dose or high-dose Ad26.COV2.S once or twice, or else placebo on both occasions. Blinding of investigators to trial group allocation was maintained during experiments and outcome assessment. Dosing of Ad26.COV2.S was intramuscular, at either 5x10^10 or 1x10^11 viral particles, delivered as one shot or as two shots spaced 56 days apart. The specificity and breadth of SARS-CoV-2-reactive T cell receptors after Ad26.COV2.S vaccination were assessed by TCRbeta repertoire sequencing. General study outcomes and caveats: The study was not powered for comparison of responses between vaccine doses or regimens. Spike-specific TCR breadth was higher in Ad26.COV2.S recipients than in placebo recipients (P = 0.0014). Substantial breadth of spike-specific CD8+ and CD4+ T cell responses was reported after vaccination. According to the authors, total T cell responses may have been underestimated by the TCR breadth and depth analyses. Comparable non-spike TCR breadth was observed between vaccine and placebo recipients, consistent with only spike being contained in the vaccine.

This clone showed up many times. It has no known antigen specificity. Base-call qualities are not available, and no considerably larger clone is one nucleotide away. The same CDR3 also results from other DNA sequences found in this sample. The treatment or condition label, as the study defines it: roughly 20 received Ad26.COV2.S at low or high dose, single or two shots; 5 received placebo; per-sample allocation not given. For vaccine and placebo recipients, the sequenced repertoires came from samples collected on day 63 after the first injection. Between 29 July and 7 August 2020, Cohort 1b enrolled some 25 adults aged 18-55 years at one site in Boston, USA. Ad26.COV2.S consisted of a replication-incompetent adenovirus type 26 vector by which a prefusion-stabilized SARS-CoV-2 spike protein from the original Wuhan strain was expressed. TCRbeta CDR3 regions were sequenced with the immunoSEQ Assay. After extraction, genomic DNA underwent amplification by bias-controlled multiplex PCR, followed by high-throughput sequencing. For the original study's pipeline: To quantify the absolute abundance of every unique TCRbeta CDR3 region, sequences were collapsed and filtered. T cell fraction was estimated by normalizing TCRbeta template counts to usable DNA, with usable DNA measured through amplification of reference genes found in all nucleated cells. Repertoire TCRs were annotated as SARS-CoV-2-specific when V gene, CDR3 amino acid sequence and J gene were exactly matched to a known reactive TCR set. The reference SARS-CoV-2 TCR set came from MIRA and was filtered for enrichment in COVID-19-positive ImmuneCODE repertoires, removing public or cross-reactive TCRs. Using the MIRA antigens, annotated TCRs were further analysed by specific ORF or by position within an ORF. Breadth was defined as annotated unique rearrangements over total unique productive rearrangements; depth was the summed frequency of those rearrangements. Two-sided Wilcoxon rank-sum tests were applied when comparing TCR breadth between groups. Entries here come from immuneACCESS through TCRdb and include only in-frame sequences with V and J called. Some clones fail to appear in such tables; in the studies checked, an unresolved V gene covers under half of the shortfall, and the cause of the remainder is unknown. D and trimming were read from the DNA, whereas the V and J calls and clone size are those reported in that table. The sample records 350,000 to 500,000 clones, more than 80% of which are singletons. 9% to 15% of the sample is held by the ten biggest clonotypes.

Taken from cysteine to phenylalanine, the CDR3 has 13 residues. Left in the record is the CDR3 DNA by itself, 39 bases read in frame from the first base. V loses 3 bases, J loses 3 bases, and the germline ends lie 9 bases apart. From the germline V gene (reference sequence), CDR1 is LNHDA and CDR2 is SQIVND. This sequence uses TRBV19 and TRBJ2-7; D gene: possibly TRBD2, on 5 matching bases. This TCR derives from a person aged 18 to 59 who received the Ad26.COV2.S COVID-19 vaccine or a placebo. The sequences come from peripheral blood, collected in a trial of Ad26.COV2.S vaccine versus placebo. CDR3 region: CASSIEGSYEQYF. The DNA sequence follows: TGTGCCAGTAGTATCGAGGGTAGCTACGAGCAGTACTTC.